This T cell receptor beta chain was sequenced for a study of blood T cell repertoires in COVID-19. Whole-study context: Specimens from acute and convalescent COVID-19 originated in the United States, Italy and Spain.

Sequencing used immunoSEQ multiplex PCR; TCRdb keeps in-frame clones, though not all of them. There are around 200,000 clones in the sample; around 86% occur only once, and 5% to 7% lies in the top ten. Participants were aged about 18 to 89 years from about two dozen US areas. Participants' own reports of clinical history determined their cohort assignment. Source material: PBMCs or T cells enriched from blood (not recorded which). The TCR originated in a man aged 35 to 55 with acute COVID-19.

CDR3 coding DNA: TGTGCCAGCAGCGTGGACAGGGTGATCGAGCAGTACTTC. Its protein product is CASSVDRVIEQYF. The chain combines TRBV28 with TRBJ2-7, with 8 bases aligning to TRBD1. There are 13 residues in the CDR3. The trim removed 6 bases at V and 6 bases at J, leaving 7 bases unmatched. CDR1 MDHEN and CDR2 SYDVKM come from the germline V gene.